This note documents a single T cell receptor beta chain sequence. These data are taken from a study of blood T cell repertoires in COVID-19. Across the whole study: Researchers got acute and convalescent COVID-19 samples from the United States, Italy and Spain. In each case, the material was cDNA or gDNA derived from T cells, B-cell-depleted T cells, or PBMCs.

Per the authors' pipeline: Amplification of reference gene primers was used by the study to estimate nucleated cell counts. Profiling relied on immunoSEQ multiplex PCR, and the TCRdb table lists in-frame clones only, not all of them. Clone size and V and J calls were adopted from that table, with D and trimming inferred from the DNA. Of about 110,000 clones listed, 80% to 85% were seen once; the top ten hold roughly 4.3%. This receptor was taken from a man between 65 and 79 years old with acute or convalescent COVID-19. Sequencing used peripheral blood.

CDR3 in DNA: TGTGCCAGCAGCCTGCCCCCGCTAGCGGGGGGGCGGAATGAGCAGTTCTTC. Amino acids: CASSLPPLAGGRNEQFF. The chain links TRBV5-4 to TRBJ2-1, with 12 positions matching TRBD2. After removal of 4 bases from V and 7 bases from J, the junction contained 12 bases not matched to a gene. CDR3 size: 17 residues. The germline CDR1 and CDR2 sequences are SGHNT and YYREEE (reference sequence).